This TCR beta chain emerged from a study of CD8 T cell repertoires and HIV-1 epitope variants. Across the study: Control wells had CMV/EBV/flu peptides, negative Ebola AY9, or no peptide. Tested: three Gag epitope families, Nef HW9 and YT9. An uncultured baseline aliquot held 1M T cells.

This clone came up many times. This table comes from immunoSEQ multiplex PCR, and its TCRdb copy is limited to in-frame clones, with some not included. The profile shows about 90,000 clones, roughly four fifths of them singletons. Germline-derived CDR1 and CDR2 are MDHEN and SYDVKM. This CDR3 comprises 15 residues. V lost 4 bases, J lost 1 base, and 13 bases lay in between. The chain employs TRBV28 and TRBJ2-5; D ambiguous. This clonotype was obtained from a male donor with HIV. Sequencing was done on a sample of uncultured baseline CD8+ T cells from peripheral blood mononuclear cells (PBMCs). CDR3: CASSSPDMSQETQYF. The CDR3, as DNA: TGTGCCAGCAGTTCCCCTGACATGTCCCAAGAGACCCAGTACTTC.